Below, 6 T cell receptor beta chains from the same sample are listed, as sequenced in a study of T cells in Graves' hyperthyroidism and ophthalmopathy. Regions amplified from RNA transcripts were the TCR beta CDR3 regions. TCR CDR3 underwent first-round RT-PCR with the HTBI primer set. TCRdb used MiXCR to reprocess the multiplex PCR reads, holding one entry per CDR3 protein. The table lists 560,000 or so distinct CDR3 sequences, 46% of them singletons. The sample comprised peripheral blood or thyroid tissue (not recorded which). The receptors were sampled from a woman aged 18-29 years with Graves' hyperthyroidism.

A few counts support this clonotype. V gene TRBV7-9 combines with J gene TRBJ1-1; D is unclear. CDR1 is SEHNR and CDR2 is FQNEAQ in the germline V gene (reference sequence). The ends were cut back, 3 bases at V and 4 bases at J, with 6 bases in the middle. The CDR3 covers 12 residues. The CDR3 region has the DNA TGTGCCAGCAGCTTCCCGGGCACTGAAGCTTTCTTT. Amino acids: CASSFPGTEAFF.

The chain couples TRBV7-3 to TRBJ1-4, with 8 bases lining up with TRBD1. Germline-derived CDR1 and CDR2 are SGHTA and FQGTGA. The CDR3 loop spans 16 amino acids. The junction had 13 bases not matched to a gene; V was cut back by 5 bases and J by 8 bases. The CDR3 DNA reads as TGTGCCAGCAGCCAAGATCTGAGCAGGGGGCAAGAAAAACTGTTTTTT. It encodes CASSQDLSRGQEKLFF.

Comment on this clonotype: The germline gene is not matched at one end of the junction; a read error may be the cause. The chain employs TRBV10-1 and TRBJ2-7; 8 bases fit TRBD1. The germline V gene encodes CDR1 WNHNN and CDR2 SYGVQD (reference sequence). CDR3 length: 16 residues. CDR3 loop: CASSELRDRPTYEQYF. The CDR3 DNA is TGTGCCAGCAGTGAACTCCGGGACAGGCCAACCTACGAGCAGTACTTC.

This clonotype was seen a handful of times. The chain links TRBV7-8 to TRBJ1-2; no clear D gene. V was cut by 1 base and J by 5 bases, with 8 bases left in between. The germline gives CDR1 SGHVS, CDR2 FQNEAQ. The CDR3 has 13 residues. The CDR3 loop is CASSLVEGYGYTF. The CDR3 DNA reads TGTGCCAGCAGCTTAGTTGAGGGTTATGGCTACACCTTC.

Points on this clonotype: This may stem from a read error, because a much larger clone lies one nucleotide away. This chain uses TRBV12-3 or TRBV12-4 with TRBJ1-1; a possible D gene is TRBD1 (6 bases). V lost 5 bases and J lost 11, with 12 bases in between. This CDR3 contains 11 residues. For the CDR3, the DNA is TGTGCCAGCAGTGGGGGACATGGGGCTTTCTTT. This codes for CASSGGHGAFF.

The CDR3 sequence: CSVARTSSHEQYF. In DNA form, the CDR3 reads TGCAGCGTTGCCAGGACTAGTAGCCACGAGCAGTACTTC. V and J are TRBV29-1 and TRBJ2-7; 7 bases agree with TRBD2. Trimming removed 4 bases from V and 5 bases from J; junction bases left unmatched: 8. Germline values: CDR1 SQVTM, CDR2 ANQGSEA. The CDR3 totals 13 residues.